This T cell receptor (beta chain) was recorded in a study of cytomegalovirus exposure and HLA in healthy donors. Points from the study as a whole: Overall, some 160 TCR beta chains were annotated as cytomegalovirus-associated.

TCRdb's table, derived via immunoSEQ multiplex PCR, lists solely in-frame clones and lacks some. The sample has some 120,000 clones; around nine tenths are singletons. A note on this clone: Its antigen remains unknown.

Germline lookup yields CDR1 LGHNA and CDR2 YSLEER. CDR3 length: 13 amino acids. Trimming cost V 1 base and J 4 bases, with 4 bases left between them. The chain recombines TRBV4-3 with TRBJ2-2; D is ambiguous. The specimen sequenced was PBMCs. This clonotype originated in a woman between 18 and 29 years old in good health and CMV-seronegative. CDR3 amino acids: CASSQGLTGELFF. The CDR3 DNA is TGCGCCAGCAGCCAAGGACTCACCGGGGAGCTGTTTTTT.